The rows below give T cell receptor beta chains drawn from one sample of a study of tumor and adjacent non-tumor tissue in lung cancer. Each CDR3 protein is one row after TCRdb ran MiXCR on the multiplex PCR reads. The sample shows fewer than 130,000 distinct CDR3 sequences, over 70% of them seen only once. Sequenced sample: lung tumor tissue. Source of these receptors: a man aged 70 or older with non-small cell lung cancer. Each CDR3 is given with its conserved first and last residue. The D gene is left open where the match is weak. Clone size appears in some rows only: once, few, many, or a class for an expanded clone.

TRBV10-1	TRBJ1-2	NA	NA	TGCGCCAGCAGTGAGTCGACAGGTCAACCCTATCGCTGCACCTTC	CASSESTGQPYRCTF
TRBV6-5	TRBJ2-2	NA	NA	TGTGTCAGCAGCCTCCAGGCGGTGAACACCGGGGAGCTGTTTTTT	CVSSLQAVNTGELFF
TRBV29-1	TRBJ1-1	TRBD1	NA	TGCAGCGTCATAATCGACAGGGGGAACAATGAAGCTTTCTTT	CSVIIDRGNNEAFF
TRBV6-2/TRBV6-3	TRBJ2-1	NA	NA	TGTGCCAGTAGTCCGGGATTAGGCAATACCTATGAGCAGTTCTTC	CASSPGLGNTYEQFF
TRBV5-1	TRBJ1-1	NA	NA	TGCGCCAGCAGCTTGATGTCAGGGAGGACTGAAGCTTTCTTT	CASSLMSGRTEAFF
TRBV10-3	TRBJ2-1	NA	NA	TGTGTCATCAGTGACTCATCCGTGTCCCTACCTAACATACGGTTCTTC	CVISDSSVSLPNIRFF
TRBV29-1	TRBJ2-1	NA	once	TGCAGCGTTGGAGGGTGGAGACGGGACGATGAGCAGTTCTTC	CSVGGWRRDDEQFF
TRBV6-2/TRBV6-3	TRBJ2-3	NA	NA	TGTGGCAGCAGTGGGTACATGGGGAATACGCAGTATTTT	CGSSGYMGNTQYF
TRBV28	TRBJ2-7	NA	NA	TGTGCCAGCACTCCTTGGAGGGGACAGTGCTCCTACAAGCAGTACTTC	CASTPWRGQCSYKQYF
TRBV6-2/TRBV6-3	TRBJ2-6	NA	NA	TGTGCCATCAGTCACTCGGGCGGCTCTGGGGCCAACGTCCTGACTTTC	CAISHSGGSGANVLTF
TRBV28	TRBJ1-2	TRBD1	many	TGTGCCAGCAGTTTTGACAGGGTACTAGGCTACACCTTC	CASSFDRVLGYTF
TRBV12-3/TRBV12-4	TRBJ2-2	NA	NA	TGTGCCGGCACCGCTTACAACGGGGAGTTGTTTTTT	CAGTAYNGELFF
TRBV6-1	TRBJ2-7	TRBD2	few	TGTGCCAGCAATGGAAGACTAGCGGGCTACGAGCAGTACTTC	CASNGRLAGYEQYF
TRBV6-5	TRBJ1-2	NA	NA	TGTGTCAGCAGTTACGTACAAGGGGATGGCTACACCTTC	CVSSYVQGDGYTF
TRBV29-1	TRBJ2-5	TRBD1	NA	TGCAGCATGGGACAGGGAGGAGAGTCCCAGTACTTC	CSMGQGGESQYF
TRBV6-2/TRBV6-3	TRBJ2-7	NA	NA	TGTACCAGCAGACCCTCAGGGTTCCGGGCGACCGAGCAGTATTTC	CTSRPSGFRATEQYF
TRBV7-3	TRBJ2-3	TRBD2	many	TGTGCCAGCAGCTTAGGACTAGCGGCGACAGATACGCAGTATTTT	CASSLGLAATDTQYF
TRBV20-1	TRBJ2-7	NA	NA	TGCAGTGCTAGTGGAGGACGGTCCCCTTGCGAACAGTATTTC	CSASGGRSPCEQYF
TRBV15	TRBJ2-1	NA	NA	TGTGCCACCAGCAGAGATACAGGGCGCGTGGTACACAGACAGCTCTTC	CATSRDTGRVVHRQLF
TRBV11-2	TRBJ1-1	NA	NA	TGTGCCAGTATATTTTCGGGGGGGAGCGTTGCTTTCTTT	CASIFSGGSVAFF
TRBV6-1	TRBJ2-3	NA	once	TGTGCCAGCAGTGAAGCGAAATTTTTTGGCGAGGAGTTGTCTGGAGATACGCAGTATTTT	CASSEAKFFGEELSGDTQYF
TRBV29-1	TRBJ1-1	TRBD1	NA	TGCAGCGGCATAATCGACAGGGGGAACGATGAAGCTTTCTTT	CSGIIDRGNDEAFF